The source of this T cell receptor beta chain is a study of blood T cells in healthy people across ages. Together with a sample-barcoded 5' primer, a J-beta primer mix was included in a second PCR lasting roughly 6 to 12 cycles. TCRdb independently ran MiXCR on the 5' RACE reads; one entry per CDR3 protein. Of about 1.4 million distinct CDR3 sequences listed, approximately 60% are singletons. This clonotype showed up just a few times. The clonotype comes from a man younger than 30 in good health. The sequenced sample was blood.

CDR3 coding DNA: TGTGCCAGCAGCCACCTTACGAGCAATGAGCAGTTCTTC. Residues: CASSHLTSNEQFF. This sequence joins TRBV3-1 and TRBJ2-1; unclear D gene. V lost 3 bases and J 6 bases, leaving 9 bases between the germline ends. Germline V lookup: CDR1 LGHDT, CDR2 YNNKEL (reference sequence). This CDR3 region has 13 residues.